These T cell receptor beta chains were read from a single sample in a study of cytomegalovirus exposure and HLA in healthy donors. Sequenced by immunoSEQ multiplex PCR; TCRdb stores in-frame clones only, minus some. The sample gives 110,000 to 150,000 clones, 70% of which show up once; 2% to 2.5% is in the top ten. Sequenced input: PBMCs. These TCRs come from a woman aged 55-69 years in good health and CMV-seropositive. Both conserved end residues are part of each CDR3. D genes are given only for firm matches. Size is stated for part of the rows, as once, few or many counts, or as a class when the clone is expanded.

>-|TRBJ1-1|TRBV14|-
TGTGCCAGCAGCCAAGGCAGATACACTGAAGCTTTCTTT
CASSQGRYTEAFF
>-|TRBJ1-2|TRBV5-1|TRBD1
TGCGCCAGCTCTCGACAGGGGGCCAGGGACTATGGCTACACCTTC
CASSRQGARDYGYTF
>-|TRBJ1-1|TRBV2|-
TGTGCCAGCAGTAGGAGCCTGAACACTGAAGCTTTCTTT
CASSRSLNTEAFF
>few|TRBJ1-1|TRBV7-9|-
TGTGCCAGCAGCTCCCGGGGAGGAGGGAACACTGAAGCTTTCTTT
CASSSRGGGNTEAFF
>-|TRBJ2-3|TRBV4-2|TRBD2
TGTGCCAGCAGCCAAGATTCGGCGGGACTAGCGGGAGCAGATACGCAGTATTTT
CASSQDSAGLAGADTQYF
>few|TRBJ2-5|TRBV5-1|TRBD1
TGCGCCAGCAGTGCGACAGGGGTTGGGAGAGAGACCCAGTACTTC
CASSATGVGRETQYF
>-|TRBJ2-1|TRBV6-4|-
TGTGCCAGCAGTGACTCTGGACTCTACAATGAGCAGTTCTTC
CASSDSGLYNEQFF
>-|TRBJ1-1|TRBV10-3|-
TGTGCCATCAGGCTGGACAGCAGCCCTAACACTGAAGCTTTCTTT
CAIRLDSSPNTEAFF
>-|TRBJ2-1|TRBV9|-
TGTGCCAGCAGCGTAGAAGGTAGCGACTACAATGAGCAGTTCTTC
CASSVEGSDYNEQFF
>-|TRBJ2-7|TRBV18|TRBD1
TGTGCCAGCTCACAACAGGGGGATGGCGAGCAGTACTTC
CASSQQGDGEQYF
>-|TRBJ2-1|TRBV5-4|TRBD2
TGTGCCAGCAGCCTACAGGCGGGAGCCGGGACCTACAATGAGCAGTTCTTC
CASSLQAGAGTYNEQFF
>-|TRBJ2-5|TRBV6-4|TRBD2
TGTGCCAGCACCGCCCCTGGGGGGAGGGCGGTTGAGACCCAGTACTTC
CASTAPGGRAVETQYF